What follows describes a single TCR beta chain. The sample belongs to a study of control samples from healthy donors and cancer patients. V lost 3 bases, J lost 5 bases, and 8 bases lay in between. Germline-derived CDR1 and CDR2 are LNHDA and SQIVND (reference sequence). The CDR3 length is 13 residues. The data were produced by immunoSEQ multiplex PCR, yet TCRdb's version contains in-frame clones alone and is incomplete. The repertoire holds about 12,000 clones, with roughly 90% as singletons. This sequence was found in a male donor with melanoma. The chain joins TRBV19 to TRBJ1-5; D call uncertain. The sequencing sample was made of formalin-fixed, paraffin-embedded tissue. The CDR3 loop is CASSITLYQPQHF. CDR3 bases: TGTGCCAGTAGTATTACCCTCTATCAGCCCCAGCATTTT.